These 32 T cell receptor beta chains came from one sample sequenced in a study of T cell repertoires in cytomegalovirus infection. TCRdb reprocessed the reads with MiXCR, giving one entry per CDR3 protein. The sample shows about 770,000 distinct CDR3 sequences, 25% to 35% of them seen only once. For these receptors, no antigen is known. The starting material was cultured CD8+ T cells from PBMCs, obtained from culture after CMV antigen stimulation. Source of these receptors: a human donor in good health (CMV status not recorded). Some clones in this sample may be carry-over from other donors' samples.

In its sample, this clonotype was seen a few times. The chain joins TRBV7-9 to TRBJ2-5, with D unresolved. The CDR3 length is 16 residues. The V gene's germline CDR1 is SEHNR and CDR2 FQNEAQ (reference sequence). V was shortened by 4 bases and J by 1 base, with 16 bases between the two germline ends. The CDR3 loop is CASSSTYEQSQETQYF. CDR3 bases: TGTGCCAGCAGCTCCACTTATGAACAGTCCCAAGAGACCCAGTACTTC.

V and J are TRBV7-2 and TRBJ2-2; the match to TRBD2 covers 9 bases. With V trimmed by 5 bases and J by 3 bases, 22 bases remained unmatched. This CDR3 is 21 amino acids long. The V gene's germline CDR1 is SGHTA and CDR2 FQGNSA. The CDR3 region has the DNA TGTGCCAGCAGCCCTTGGGGGCTTTTAATTAGGACTAGCGAGGACACCGGGGAGCTGTTTTTT. This encodes CASSPWGLLIRTSEDTGELFF.

This clonotype was detected only a few times. The genes are TRBV2 and TRBJ1-1, with D uncertain. Trimming took 6 bases from V and 6 from J, leaving 11 bases between them. This CDR3 comprises 12 residues. Germline values: CDR1 SNHLY, CDR2 FYNNEI. In DNA, the CDR3 is TGTGCCAGCAGAGCTCTAAGCGCTGAAGCTTTCTTT. Translated, it gives CASRALSAEAFF.

The chain has TRBV5-6 and TRBJ2-3, with TRBD1 identical over 8 bases. The trim removed 2 bases at V and 2 bases at J, leaving 7 bases unmatched. The CDR3 loop spans 16 amino acids. Germline CDR1 SGHDT, CDR2 YYEEEE. The DNA of the CDR3 is TGTGCCAGCAGCTTATATCCGGGACAGGACACAGATACGCAGTATTTT. Amino acid sequence: CASSLYPGQDTDTQYF.

The chain employs TRBV6-5 and TRBJ2-2; possible D gene TRBD1, 6 bases. V shed 6 bases and J shed 3 bases, with 17 bases lying between them. This CDR3 is 16 amino acids long. CDR1 and CDR2 (germline): MNHEY, SVGAGI. This chain's CDR3 is CASSREDSIDTGELFF. CDR3 nucleotide sequence: TGTGCCAGCAGCCGAGAGGACAGTATCGACACCGGGGAGCTGTTTTTT.

The V gene is TRBV6-2 or TRBV6-3, the J gene TRBJ2-4; D gene uncertain. V shed 2 bases and J shed 3 bases, with 14 bases lying between them. This CDR3 region has 16 residues. Germline V lookup: CDR1 MNHEY, CDR2 SVGEGT. The chain's CDR3 is CASSYGALVGKNIQYF. In DNA form, the CDR3 reads TGTGCCAGCAGTTACGGAGCTCTTGTGGGCAAAAACATTCAGTACTTC.

The V and J genes are TRBV6-4 and TRBJ1-3, with no clear D. Between the trimmed V and J ends, which lost 3 bases and 8 bases, there was a span of 8 bases. Looked up from germline, CDR1 is MRHNA and CDR2 is SNTAGT. The CDR3 totals 12 residues. In DNA form, the CDR3 reads TGTGCCAGCAGTGAAGGAAGAGACACCATATATTTT. Amino acids: CASSEGRDTIYF.

There are many counts of this clonotype. The chain has TRBV7-2 and TRBJ2-5; TRBD2 matches at 8 bases. Germline trimming cut 3 bases from V and 5 bases from J; bases unmatched to any gene: 8. Per germline, CDR1 SGHTA and CDR2 FQGNSA. The length of the CDR3 is 15 residues. The CDR3 region has the DNA TGTGCCAGCAGCTTCCTGGGCGGGGGGTTCGAGACCCAGTACTTC. Amino acid sequence: CASSFLGGGFETQYF.

Comments on this clonotype: Just one base apart from a much larger clone, this may be a read error. The rearrangement links TRBV2 to TRBJ1-1, with D perhaps TRBD1 (6 bases). This CDR3 is 12 amino acids long. CDR1 and CDR2 (germline): SNHLY, FYNNEI. The ends were cut back, 7 bases at V and 4 bases at J, with 10 bases in the middle. CDR3 in DNA: TGTGCCAGCATCCAGGGGACCACTGAAGCTTTCTTT. Amino acid sequence: CASIQGTTEAFF.

The chain couples TRBV6-2 or TRBV6-3 to TRBJ2-3; a possible D gene is TRBD1 (6 bases). V lost 7 bases and J lost 6, with 26 bases in between. Germline lookup yields CDR1 MNHEY and CDR2 SVGEGT. CDR3 size: 17 residues. CDR3 in amino acids: CASNPHVDRTPRDTQYF. In DNA, the CDR3 is TGTGCCAGCAATCCCCATGTGGACAGAACTCCCAGGGATACGCAGTATTTT.

V usage is TRBV12-3 or TRBV12-4 and J usage is TRBJ2-5; D unclear. V was pared by 6 bases and J by 4 bases, with 12 bases between. The CDR3 is 13 residues long. CDR3 nucleotides: TGTGCCAGCAGGGCTAGTTCGGCAGAGACCCAGTACTTC. Its protein is CASRASSAETQYF.

This chain links TRBV11-1 with TRBJ1-1, with D possibly TRBD1 on 5 matching bases. Germline CDR1 is SGHAT and CDR2 is FQDESV (reference sequence). The CDR3 has 13 amino acids. The germline V and J ends were trimmed by 5 bases and 4 bases, with 11 bases remaining between them. The CDR3 bases are TGTGCCAGCAGCACCGGGACTCGCACTGAAGCTTTCTTT. Translating gives CASSTGTRTEAFF. Full variable domain (rest looked up from reference TRBV11-1 and TRBJ1-1): EAEVAQSPRYKITEKSQAVAFWCDPISGHATLYWYRQILGQGPELLVQFQDESVVDDSQLPKDRFSAERLKGVDSTLKIQPAELGDSAMYLCASSTGTRTEAFFGQGTRLTVV.

CDR3: CSAPETGIGPLHF. The CDR3 coding sequence is TGCAGTGCTCCTGAGACAGGGATCGGTCCCCTCCACTTT. The chain couples TRBV20-1 to TRBJ1-6, with TRBD1 matching over 7 bases. Losses at the gene ends were 5 bases for V and 13 bases for J; bases not matched to a gene: 11. Per germline, CDR1 DFQATT and CDR2 SNEGSKA (reference sequence). There are 13 residues in the CDR3.

For this clonotype: A read error may account for a junction end that differs from germline. This sequence joins TRBV7-6 and TRBJ1-3, with TRBD1 matching 7 bases. The CDR3 loop spans 15 amino acids. Germline-derived CDR1 and CDR2 are SGHVS and FNYEAQ. This chain's CDR3 is CASSLGTASGNTIYF. The CDR3 DNA reads as TGTGCTAGCAGCTTAGGGACAGCCTCGGGAAACACCATATATTTT.

The V and J genes are TRBV4-1 and TRBJ1-5; D not resolved. CDR3 size: 16 residues. Germline assignment: CDR1 MGHRA and CDR2 YSYEKL. Trimming removed 1 base from V and 4 bases from J, with 14 bases in between. CDR3: CASSQGPRGGNQPQHF. CDR3 bases: TGCGCCAGCAGCCAAGGACCTCGAGGTGGGAATCAGCCCCAGCATTTT.

This sequence joins TRBV5-6 and TRBJ2-3; D possibly uses TRBD1 or TRBD2 (5 bases each). CDR1 is SGHDT, CDR2 YYEEEE, per germline. The CDR3 is 12 amino acids. The ends were cut back, 5 bases at V and 8 bases at J, with 12 bases in the middle. CDR3: CASREWDGTQYF. The CDR3 nucleotides read TGTGCCAGCAGGGAATGGGACGGTACGCAGTATTTT.

The CDR3 DNA follows: TGTGCCAGCAGTGCCCGACTAGCGGGAGCCTACAATGAGCAGTTCTTC. Translation: CASSARLAGAYNEQFF. This sequence joins TRBV6-6 and TRBJ2-1; 12 nucleotides agree with TRBD2. The CDR3 covers 16 residues. Trimming removed 5 bases from V and 2 bases from J; junction bases left unmatched: 4. Germline CDR1 reads MNHNY; CDR2 reads SVGAGI (reference sequence).

J is TRBJ2-2 and V is TRBV7-2, with 10 nucleotides matching TRBD2. V gave up 1 base and J gave up 4 bases; unmatched junction bases: 3. The CDR3 totals 16 residues. The germline CDR1 and CDR2 sequences are SGHTA and FQGNSA. Here the CDR3 DNA reads TGTGCCAGCAGCTTAGGAGCGGGGGGGCCCACCGGGGAGCTGTTTTTT. Translation gives CASSLGAGGPTGELFF.

The CDR3 region is CASSVEGDPHEQFF. CDR3 DNA: TGTGCCAGCAGCGTAGAGGGAGACCCACATGAGCAGTTCTTC. The rearrangement uses TRBV9 and TRBJ2-1, with D possibly matching TRBD2 (5 bases). This CDR3 comprises 14 residues. Trimming pared 0 bases from V and 8 bases from J, leaving 12 bases between. Looked up from germline, CDR1 is SGDLS and CDR2 is YYNGEE.

This clonotype was counted only a few times. The chain employs TRBV7-2 and TRBJ2-5; D is unclear. The V gene's germline CDR1 is SGHTA and CDR2 FQGNSA. V lost 2 bases, J lost 5 bases, and 12 bases lay in between. CDR3 length equals 14 residues. CDR3 loop: CASSLPWVGETQYF. The CDR3 region has the DNA TGTGCCAGCAGCTTACCTTGGGTTGGGGAGACCCAGTACTTC.

The gene calls are TRBV12-5 and TRBJ2-7; possibly TRBD1 for D (5 bases). Germline CDR1 and CDR2: LGHNT and FRNRAP. CDR3 length equals 11 residues. V was cut by 3 bases and J by 9 bases, with 9 bases left in between. Here the CDR3 reads CASGLQALQYF. The DNA of the CDR3 is TGTGCTAGTGGTTTACAGGCTCTGCAGTACTTC.

This clonotype was observed a handful of times. The chain combines TRBV6-1 with TRBJ2-7, with 8 bases fitting TRBD2. The CDR3 has 15 residues. The germline gives CDR1 MNHNS, CDR2 SASEGT. The V and J ends lost 7 bases and 4 bases, in that order; junction bases with no gene match: 12. The CDR3 coding sequence is TGTGCCAGCAACAACCCGAGCGGGGGTCCTTACGAGCAGTACTTC. It translates to CASNNPSGGPYEQYF.

In this sample, this clonotype turned up a few times. The rearrangement uses TRBV6-6 and TRBJ1-6; D gene uncertain. Trimming cost V 8 bases and J 7 bases, with 15 bases left between them. CDR3 length: 14 residues. The germline V gene encodes CDR1 MNHNY and CDR2 SVGAGI (reference sequence). CDR3 nucleotide sequence: TGTGCCAGCTCTAGACAAGAGATGAATTCACCCCTCCACTTT. As protein: CASSRQEMNSPLHF.

The chain recombines TRBV19 with TRBJ1-1; no firm D call. This CDR3 region has 15 residues. Trimming left V 3 bases short and J 5 bases short, with 16 bases between. The germline V gene has CDR1 LNHDA and CDR2 SQIVND (reference sequence). The CDR3 here is CASSIHGNGGTEAFF. In DNA form, the CDR3 reads TGTGCCAGTAGTATTCACGGGAATGGTGGAACTGAAGCTTTCTTT.

This clonotype was seen ten or more times. This chain joins TRBV6-1 and TRBJ2-1; D is unresolved. V was pared by 3 bases and J by 0 bases, with 12 bases between. CDR1 and CDR2 (germline): MNHNS, SASEGT. The CDR3 runs to 16 residues. DNA for the CDR3: TGTGCCAGCAGTGATTGGGCTTTAAGCTCCTACAATGAGCAGTTCTTC. Its translation is CASSDWALSSYNEQFF.

In DNA, the CDR3 is TGTGCCAGCAGCTGGAATGGGCAGTATAGCTCCTACGAGCAGTACGTC. It translates to CASSWNGQYSSYEQYV. The chain recombines TRBV5-6 with TRBJ2-7; no firm D call. The CDR3 is 16 amino acids. Germline V gives CDR1 SGHDT, CDR2 YYEEEE. Trimming stripped 3 bases from V and 0 bases from J, with 16 bases between.

The V and J genes are TRBV28 and TRBJ2-7, with 7 bases identical to TRBD1. CDR3 size: 16 residues. The V gene end was trimmed by 5 bases and the J gene end by 7 bases; junction bases not matched to a gene: 17. CDR1 MDHEN and CDR2 SYDVKM come from the germline V gene. The CDR3 here is CASSDLDEGADGEQYV. The CDR3 coding sequence is TGTGCCAGCAGTGATTTGGACGAGGGGGCGGATGGTGAGCAGTACGTC.

A few counts support this clonotype. The chain is built from TRBV19 and TRBJ2-7; either TRBD1 or TRBD2 may supply D (6 bases each). There are 12 residues in the CDR3. Germline V CDR1 and CDR2: LNHDA, SQIVND (reference sequence). V lost 9 bases and J lost 4, with 13 bases in between. The CDR3 nucleotides read TGTGCCAGCCGGGGGCTAGCTTACGAGCAGTACTTC. Encoded protein: CASRGLAYEQYF.

The chain carries TRBV27 and TRBJ2-1; 9 positions agree with TRBD1. CDR1 and CDR2 (germline): MNHEY, SMNVEV (reference sequence). Trimming at V came to 7 bases and at J to 1 base, leaving 2 bases not matched to a gene. The CDR3 totals 14 residues. The chain's CDR3 is CASTGTGSYNEQFF. In DNA form, the CDR3 reads TGTGCCAGCACAGGGACAGGGTCCTACAATGAGCAGTTCTTC.

The gene calls are TRBV11-2 and TRBJ1-1; tentatively, D is TRBD1 (6 bases). This CDR3 is built from 17 residues. Per the germline V gene, CDR1 is SGHAT and CDR2 is FQNNGV. The V gene lost 2 bases and the J gene lost 3 bases, with 19 bases spanning the gap. CDR3 in amino acids: CASSLWDTQLVYTEAFF. CDR3 DNA sequence: TGTGCCAGCAGCTTATGGGACACCCAGCTCGTCTACACTGAAGCTTTCTTT.

V is TRBV27 and J is TRBJ1-6, with a possible D match to TRBD1 (5 bases). Trimming stripped 7 bases from V and 9 bases from J, with 16 bases between. CDR1 is MNHEY and CDR2 is SMNVEV in the germline V gene (reference sequence). The length of the CDR3 is 14 residues. The CDR3 nucleotides read TGTGCCAGCAAGGGGTGTCTCCCCGGTTCACCCCTCCACTTT. Translated: CASKGCLPGSPLHF.

In the case of this clonotype: As the CDR3 is not closed by the conserved phenylalanine or tryptophan, this likely results from a read error. V gene TRBV7-6 combines with J gene TRBJ2-1, with 7 bases aligning to TRBD2. CDR3 length equals 15 residues. CDR1 is SGHVS and CDR2 is FNYEAQ in the germline V gene. The CDR3 loop is CASSAAPRGGDEQFL. DNA for the CDR3: TGTGCTAGCAGCGCGGCCCCCCGGGGAGGGGATGAGCAGTTCCTC.